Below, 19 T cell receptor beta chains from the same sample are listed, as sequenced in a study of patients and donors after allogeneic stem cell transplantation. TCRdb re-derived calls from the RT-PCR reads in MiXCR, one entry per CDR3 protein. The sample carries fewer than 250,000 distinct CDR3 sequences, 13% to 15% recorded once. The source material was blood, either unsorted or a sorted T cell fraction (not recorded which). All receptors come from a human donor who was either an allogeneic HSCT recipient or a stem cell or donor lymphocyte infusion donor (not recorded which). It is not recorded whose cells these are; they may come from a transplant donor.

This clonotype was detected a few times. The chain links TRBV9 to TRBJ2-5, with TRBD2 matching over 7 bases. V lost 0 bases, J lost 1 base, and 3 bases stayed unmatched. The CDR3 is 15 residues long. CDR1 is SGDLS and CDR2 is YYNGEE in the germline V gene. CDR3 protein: CASSVVASGQETQYF. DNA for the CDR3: TGTGCCAGCAGCGTAGTCGCTAGCGGCCAAGAGACCCAGTACTTC.

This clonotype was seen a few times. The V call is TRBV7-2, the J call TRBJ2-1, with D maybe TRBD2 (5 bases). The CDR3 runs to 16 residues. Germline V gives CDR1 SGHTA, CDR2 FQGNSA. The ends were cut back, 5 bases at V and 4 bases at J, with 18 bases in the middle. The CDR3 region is CASSREASMRYNEQFF. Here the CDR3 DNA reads TGTGCCAGCAGCCGCGAGGCTAGCATGAGGTACAATGAGCAGTTCTTC.

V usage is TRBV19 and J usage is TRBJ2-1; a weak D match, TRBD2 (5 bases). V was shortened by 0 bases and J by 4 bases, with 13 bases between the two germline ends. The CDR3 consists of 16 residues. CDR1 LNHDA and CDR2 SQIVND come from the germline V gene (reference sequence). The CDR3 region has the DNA TGTGCCAGTAGTATAGATCGGGCTAGCCTTTACAATGAGCAGTTCTTC. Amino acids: CASSIDRASLYNEQFF.

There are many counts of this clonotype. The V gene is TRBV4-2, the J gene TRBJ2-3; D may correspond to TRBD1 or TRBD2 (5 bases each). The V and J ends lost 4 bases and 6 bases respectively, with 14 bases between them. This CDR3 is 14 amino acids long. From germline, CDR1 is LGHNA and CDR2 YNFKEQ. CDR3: CASSLGDGDDTQYF. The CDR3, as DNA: TGTGCCAGCAGCCTGGGGGATGGCGACGATACGCAGTATTTT.

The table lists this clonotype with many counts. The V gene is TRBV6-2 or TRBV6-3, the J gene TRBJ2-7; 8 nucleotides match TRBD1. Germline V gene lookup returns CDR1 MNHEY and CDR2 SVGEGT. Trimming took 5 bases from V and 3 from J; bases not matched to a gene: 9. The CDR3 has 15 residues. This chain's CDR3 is CASSQTTGVRYEQYF. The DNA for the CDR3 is TGTGCCAGCAGTCAGACGACAGGGGTCCGCTACGAGCAGTACTTC.

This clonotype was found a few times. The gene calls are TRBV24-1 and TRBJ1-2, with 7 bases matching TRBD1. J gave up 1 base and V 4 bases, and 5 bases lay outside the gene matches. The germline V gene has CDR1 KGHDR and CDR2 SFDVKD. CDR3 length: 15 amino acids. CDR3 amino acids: CATSDQTGSNYGYTF. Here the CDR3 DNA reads TGTGCCACCAGTGACCAGACAGGGAGTAACTATGGCTACACCTTC.

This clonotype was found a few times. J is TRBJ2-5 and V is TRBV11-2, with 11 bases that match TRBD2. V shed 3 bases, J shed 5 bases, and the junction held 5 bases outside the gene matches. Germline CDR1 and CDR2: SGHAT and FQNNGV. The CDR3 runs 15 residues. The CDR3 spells CASSFSGRAVETQYF. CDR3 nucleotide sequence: TGTGCCAGCAGCTTTAGCGGGAGGGCCGTGGAGACCCAGTACTTC.

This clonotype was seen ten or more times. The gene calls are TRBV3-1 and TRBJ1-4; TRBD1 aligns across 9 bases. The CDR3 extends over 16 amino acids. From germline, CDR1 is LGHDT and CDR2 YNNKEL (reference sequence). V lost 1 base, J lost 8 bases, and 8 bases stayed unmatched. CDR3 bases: TGTGCCAGCAGCCAAGGCCGGGACAGGGATGGAGAAAAACTGTTTTTT. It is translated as CASSQGRDRDGEKLFF.

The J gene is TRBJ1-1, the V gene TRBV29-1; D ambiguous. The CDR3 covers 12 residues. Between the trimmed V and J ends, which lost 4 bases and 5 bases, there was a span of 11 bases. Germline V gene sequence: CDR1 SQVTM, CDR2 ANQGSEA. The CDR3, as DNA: TGCAGCGTTGGCTCCAGAAGGACTGAAGCTTTCTTT. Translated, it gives CSVGSRRTEAFF.

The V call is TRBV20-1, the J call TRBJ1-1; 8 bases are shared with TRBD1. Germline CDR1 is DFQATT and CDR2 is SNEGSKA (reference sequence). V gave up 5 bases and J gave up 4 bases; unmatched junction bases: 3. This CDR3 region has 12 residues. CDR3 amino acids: CSAEDRATEAFF. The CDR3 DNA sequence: TGCAGTGCTGAGGACAGGGCCACTGAAGCTTTCTTT.

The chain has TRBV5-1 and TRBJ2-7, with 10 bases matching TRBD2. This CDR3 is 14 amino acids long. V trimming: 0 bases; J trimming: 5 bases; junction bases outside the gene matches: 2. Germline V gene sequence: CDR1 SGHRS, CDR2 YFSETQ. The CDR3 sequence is CASSLDGTSDEQYF. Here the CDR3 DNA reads TGCGCCAGCAGCTTGGACGGGACTAGCGACGAGCAGTACTTC.

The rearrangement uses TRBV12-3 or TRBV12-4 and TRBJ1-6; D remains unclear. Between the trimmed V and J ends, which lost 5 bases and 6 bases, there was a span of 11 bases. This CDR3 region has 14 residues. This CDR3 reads CASSPGEINSPLHF. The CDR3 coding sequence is TGTGCCAGCAGTCCCGGGGAAATTAATTCACCCCTCCACTTT.

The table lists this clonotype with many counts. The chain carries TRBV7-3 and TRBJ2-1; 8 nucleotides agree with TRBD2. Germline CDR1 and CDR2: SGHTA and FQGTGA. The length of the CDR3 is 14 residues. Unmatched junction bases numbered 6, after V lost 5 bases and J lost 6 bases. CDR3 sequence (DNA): TGTGCCAGCAGCAACAGCGGGGGCCCCAATGAGCAGTTCTTC. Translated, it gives CASSNSGGPNEQFF.

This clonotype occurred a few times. The CDR3: CASSGPSGGDNEQFF. The CDR3 DNA follows: TGTGCCAGCAGCGGCCCTAGCGGGGGAGATAATGAGCAGTTCTTC. The rearrangement uses TRBV9 and TRBJ2-1; 10 bases are a match to TRBD2. Germline V gene sequence: CDR1 SGDLS, CDR2 YYNGEE. The CDR3 runs to 15 residues. Trimming at V came to 3 bases and at J to 7 bases, leaving 7 bases not matched to a gene.

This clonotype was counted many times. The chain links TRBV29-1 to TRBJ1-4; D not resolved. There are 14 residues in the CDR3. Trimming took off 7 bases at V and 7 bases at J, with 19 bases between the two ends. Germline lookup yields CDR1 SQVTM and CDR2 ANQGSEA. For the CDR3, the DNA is TGCAGCGCTGCACCGGGTAATGTTGGTGAAAAACTGTTTTTT. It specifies CSAAPGNVGEKLFF.

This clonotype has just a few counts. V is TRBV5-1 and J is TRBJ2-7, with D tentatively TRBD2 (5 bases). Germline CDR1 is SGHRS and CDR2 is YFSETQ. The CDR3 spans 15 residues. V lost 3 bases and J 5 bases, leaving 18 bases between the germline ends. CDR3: CASSYVGSPGNEQYF. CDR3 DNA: TGCGCCAGCAGCTATGTGGGGAGCCCGGGTAACGAGCAGTACTTC.

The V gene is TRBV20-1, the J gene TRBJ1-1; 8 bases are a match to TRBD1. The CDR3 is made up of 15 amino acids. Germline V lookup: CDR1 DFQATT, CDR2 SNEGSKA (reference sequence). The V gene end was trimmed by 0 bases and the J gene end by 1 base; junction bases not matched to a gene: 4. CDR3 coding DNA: TGCAGTGCTAGAGATATAGGGACAGGGAACACTGAAGCTTTCTTT. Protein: CSARDIGTGNTEAFF.

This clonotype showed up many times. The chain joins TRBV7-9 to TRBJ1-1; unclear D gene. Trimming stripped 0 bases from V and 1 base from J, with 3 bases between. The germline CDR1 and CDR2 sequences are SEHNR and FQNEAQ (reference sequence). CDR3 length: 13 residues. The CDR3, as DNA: TGTGCCAGCAGCTTAGCGGGGAACACTGAAGCTTTCTTT. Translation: CASSLAGNTEAFF.

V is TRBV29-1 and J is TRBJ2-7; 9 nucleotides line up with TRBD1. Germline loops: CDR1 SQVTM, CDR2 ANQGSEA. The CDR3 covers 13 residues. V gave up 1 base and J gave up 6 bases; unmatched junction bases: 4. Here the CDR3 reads CSVEGDRASEQYF. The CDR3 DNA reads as TGCAGCGTTGAAGGGGACAGGGCAAGCGAGCAGTACTTC.